Listed below are T cell receptor beta chains from one sample, sequenced in a study of CD8 T cells in Susac syndrome. TCRdb recomputed calls from the immunoSEQ multiplex PCR reads with MiXCR, one row per CDR3 protein. Found here are hundreds of thousands of distinct CDR3 sequences, roughly 96% of them singletons; the top ten hold 0.085% to 0.095%. The sequencing sample was made of CD4+ T cells from PBMCs. All receptors derive from a human donor with multiple sclerosis. The CDR3 runs from the conserved cysteine through the conserved F or W. The order of the fields is D gene, V gene, J gene, clone size, CDR3 protein, CDR3 DNA. D genes are given only for firm matches. For some rows the clone size is stated as once, few or many, or as a class when expanded; others skip it.

d_call: TRBD1; v_call: TRBV24-1; j_call: TRBJ2-1; clone_size: -; cdr3_aa: CATSPGQGSNEQFF; cdr3_nt: TGTGCCACCAGTCCGGGACAGGGGTCCAATGAGCAGTTCTTC
d_call: -; v_call: TRBV20-1; j_call: TRBJ2-1; clone_size: -; cdr3_aa: CSAREAGFYNEQFF; cdr3_nt: TGCAGTGCTAGGGAGGCGGGATTCTACAATGAGCAGTTCTTC
d_call: TRBD1; v_call: TRBV25-1; j_call: TRBJ2-2; clone_size: -; cdr3_aa: CASKTTGQGNTGELFF; cdr3_nt: TGTGCCAGCAAGACGACGGGACAGGGCAACACCGGGGAGCTGTTTTTT
d_call: -; v_call: TRBV7-8; j_call: TRBJ2-5; clone_size: -; cdr3_aa: CASSPTRRFQETQYF; cdr3_nt: TGTGCCAGCAGCCCAACGCGGCGATTCCAAGAGACCCAGTACTTC
d_call: TRBD1; v_call: TRBV7-8; j_call: TRBJ1-5; clone_size: -; cdr3_aa: CASSLSRTGGGNQPQHF; cdr3_nt: TGTGCCAGCAGCTTGAGCCGGACAGGGGGCGGCAATCAGCCCCAGCATTTT
d_call: -; v_call: TRBV5-1; j_call: TRBJ2-7; clone_size: -; cdr3_aa: CASSLAWETGEQYF; cdr3_nt: TGCGCCAGCAGCTTGGCTTGGGAAACGGGGGAGCAGTACTTC
d_call: -; v_call: TRBV18; j_call: TRBJ2-6; clone_size: -; cdr3_aa: CASSLGHPSGANVLTF; cdr3_nt: TGTGCCAGCTCACTTGGACACCCCTCTGGGGCCAACGTCCTGACTTTC
d_call: -; v_call: TRBV6-5; j_call: TRBJ2-3; clone_size: -; cdr3_aa: CASGDLPDTQYF; cdr3_nt: TGTGCCAGCGGGGACCTCCCAGATACGCAGTATTTT
d_call: -; v_call: TRBV19; j_call: TRBJ1-5; clone_size: -; cdr3_aa: CASSMAGNQPQHF; cdr3_nt: TGTGCCAGTAGTATGGCGGGGAACCAGCCCCAGCATTTT
d_call: -; v_call: TRBV27; j_call: TRBJ2-3; clone_size: -; cdr3_aa: CASSQDMGLADTQYF; cdr3_nt: TGTGCCAGCAGTCAGGATATGGGTCTCGCAGATACGCAGTATTTT
d_call: -; v_call: TRBV12-3/TRBV12-4; j_call: TRBJ1-1; clone_size: -; cdr3_aa: CASRYRLNTEAFF; cdr3_nt: TGTGCCAGCAGGTACAGGTTGAACACTGAAGCTTTCTTT
d_call: TRBD2; v_call: TRBV29-1; j_call: TRBJ2-5; clone_size: -; cdr3_aa: CSVAKGTKIETQYF; cdr3_nt: TGCAGCGTTGCGAAGGGGACTAAGATAGAGACCCAGTACTTC
d_call: TRBD1; v_call: TRBV5-4; j_call: TRBJ1-2; clone_size: -; cdr3_aa: CASSRDRRSGGYTF; cdr3_nt: TGTGCCAGCAGTCGGGACAGGCGCTCAGGGGGCTACACCTTC
d_call: -; v_call: TRBV29-1; j_call: TRBJ1-2; clone_size: -; cdr3_aa: CSVAGDYGYTF; cdr3_nt: TGCAGCGTTGCCGGGGACTATGGCTACACCTTC
d_call: -; v_call: TRBV7-9; j_call: TRBJ2-1; clone_size: -; cdr3_aa: CASSRATEPYNEQFF; cdr3_nt: TGTGCCAGCAGCCGGGCGACAGAACCCTACAATGAGCAGTTCTTC
d_call: TRBD2; v_call: TRBV29-1; j_call: TRBJ2-7; clone_size: once; cdr3_aa: CSVGPGLASEQYF; cdr3_nt: TGCAGCGTCGGACCTGGACTAGCTTCCGAGCAGTACTTC
d_call: -; v_call: TRBV5-1; j_call: TRBJ2-1; clone_size: -; cdr3_aa: CASSRLQGVRNEQFF; cdr3_nt: TGCGCCAGCAGTCGGTTACAGGGCGTTCGGAATGAGCAGTTCTTC
d_call: TRBD2; v_call: TRBV15; j_call: TRBJ2-1; clone_size: -; cdr3_aa: CATSRDGTGGRNEQFF; cdr3_nt: TGTGCCACCAGCAGAGACGGGACGGGGGGGAGAAATGAGCAGTTCTTC
d_call: TRBD2; v_call: TRBV11-1; j_call: TRBJ2-1; clone_size: -; cdr3_aa: CASSRTSGGGEQFF; cdr3_nt: TGTGCCAGCAGCAGGACTAGCGGGGGAGGTGAGCAGTTCTTC
d_call: TRBD2; v_call: TRBV10-1; j_call: TRBJ2-5; clone_size: -; cdr3_aa: CASSVGSGRPGETQYF; cdr3_nt: TGCGCCAGCAGTGTAGGTAGCGGGAGGCCCGGAGAGACCCAGTACTTC
d_call: -; v_call: TRBV2; j_call: TRBJ1-5; clone_size: -; cdr3_aa: CASSSGDRRQPQHF; cdr3_nt: TGTGCCAGCAGCTCCGGAGATAGGAGGCAGCCCCAGCATTTT
d_call: -; v_call: TRBV25-1; j_call: TRBJ2-5; clone_size: -; cdr3_aa: CASSAPGRGSQETQYF; cdr3_nt: TGTGCCAGCAGTGCCCCGGGCCGGGGGAGTCAAGAGACCCAGTACTTC
d_call: TRBD2; v_call: TRBV20-1; j_call: TRBJ2-1; clone_size: -; cdr3_aa: CSAPPASGNRNEQFF; cdr3_nt: TGCAGTGCTCCCCCGGCTAGCGGGAATCGGAATGAGCAGTTCTTC
d_call: TRBD2; v_call: TRBV20-1; j_call: TRBJ2-7; clone_size: once; cdr3_aa: CSARSLAGRGVYEQYF; cdr3_nt: TGCAGTGCTAGAAGCCTAGCGGGTAGGGGGGTCTACGAGCAGTACTTC
d_call: TRBD1; v_call: TRBV28; j_call: TRBJ2-2; clone_size: -; cdr3_aa: CASTLQGKGSGAGELFF; cdr3_nt: TGTGCCAGCACCCTACAGGGGAAAGGATCGGGCGCCGGGGAGCTGTTTTTT
d_call: -; v_call: TRBV10-3; j_call: TRBJ2-3; clone_size: -; cdr3_aa: CAISESSDTQYF; cdr3_nt: TGTGCCATCAGTGAGTCCTCCGATACGCAGTATTTT
d_call: -; v_call: TRBV5-1; j_call: TRBJ1-6; clone_size: -; cdr3_aa: CASSLGDTSNSPLHF; cdr3_nt: TGCGCCAGCAGCTTGGGCGACACATCAAATTCACCCCTCCACTTT
d_call: -; v_call: TRBV30; j_call: TRBJ1-2; clone_size: -; cdr3_aa: CAWSIADGYTF; cdr3_nt: TGTGCCTGGAGCATAGCGGATGGCTACACCTTC
d_call: -; v_call: TRBV20-1; j_call: TRBJ1-5; clone_size: -; cdr3_aa: CSASSREQPQHF; cdr3_nt: TGCAGTGCTAGTTCCAGGGAACAGCCCCAGCATTTT
d_call: -; v_call: TRBV5-1; j_call: TRBJ1-2; clone_size: -; cdr3_aa: CASSMMDNYYGYTF; cdr3_nt: TGCGCCAGCAGCATGATGGACAACTACTATGGCTACACCTTC
d_call: -; v_call: TRBV27; j_call: TRBJ1-2; clone_size: -; cdr3_aa: CASMSGAHGGYTF; cdr3_nt: TGTGCCAGCATGTCCGGGGCCCATGGGGGCTACACCTTC
d_call: -; v_call: TRBV18; j_call: TRBJ2-3; clone_size: -; cdr3_aa: CASSETLADTQYF; cdr3_nt: TGTGCCAGCTCAGAGACACTTGCAGATACGCAGTATTTT
d_call: -; v_call: TRBV2; j_call: TRBJ1-2; clone_size: once; cdr3_aa: CASSSQGGLGYGYTF; cdr3_nt: TGTGCCAGCAGTAGTCAGGGAGGTCTGGGCTATGGCTACACCTTC
d_call: TRBD1; v_call: TRBV9; j_call: TRBJ1-6; clone_size: -; cdr3_aa: CASTDGRQGAGSPLHF; cdr3_nt: TGTGCCAGCACCGACGGAAGACAGGGCGCGGGATCACCCCTCCACTTT
d_call: TRBD1; v_call: TRBV5-1; j_call: TRBJ2-7; clone_size: -; cdr3_aa: CASSGSYRGLSYEQYF; cdr3_nt: TGCGCCAGCAGCGGATCCTACAGGGGGTTGTCCTACGAGCAGTACTTC
d_call: -; v_call: TRBV2; j_call: TRBJ2-1; clone_size: once; cdr3_aa: CASGDLSYNEQFF; cdr3_nt: TGTGCCAGCGGCGACCTCTCCTACAATGAGCAGTTCTTC
d_call: -; v_call: TRBV20-1; j_call: TRBJ2-5; clone_size: -; cdr3_aa: CSASRRDVETQYF; cdr3_nt: TGCAGTGCTAGTCGAAGAGACGTGGAGACCCAGTACTTC
d_call: -; v_call: TRBV27; j_call: TRBJ2-7; clone_size: -; cdr3_aa: CASSFKGYYEQYF; cdr3_nt: TGTGCCAGCAGTTTTAAGGGATACTACGAGCAGTACTTC
d_call: -; v_call: TRBV12-3/TRBV12-4; j_call: TRBJ2-1; clone_size: -; cdr3_aa: CASSLGAGSYNEQFF; cdr3_nt: TGTGCCAGCAGTTTAGGTGCGGGGTCCTACAATGAGCAGTTCTTC
d_call: TRBD2; v_call: TRBV24-1; j_call: TRBJ2-5; clone_size: -; cdr3_aa: CATSDSGLAGETQYF; cdr3_nt: TGTGCCACCAGTGATTCCGGACTAGCGGGAGAGACCCAGTACTTC
d_call: TRBD1; v_call: TRBV2; j_call: TRBJ1-4; clone_size: -; cdr3_aa: CASAGGEKLFF; cdr3_nt: TGTGCCAGCGCAGGGGGCGAAAAACTGTTTTTT
d_call: TRBD2; v_call: TRBV12-3/TRBV12-4; j_call: TRBJ2-5; clone_size: -; cdr3_aa: CASSLGLAAAETQYF; cdr3_nt: TGTGCCAGCAGTTTAGGACTAGCGGCTGCGGAGACCCAGTACTTC
d_call: -; v_call: TRBV10-3; j_call: TRBJ1-2; clone_size: -; cdr3_aa: CAIEDIFYGYTF; cdr3_nt: TGTGCCATCGAGGACATATTTTATGGCTACACCTTC